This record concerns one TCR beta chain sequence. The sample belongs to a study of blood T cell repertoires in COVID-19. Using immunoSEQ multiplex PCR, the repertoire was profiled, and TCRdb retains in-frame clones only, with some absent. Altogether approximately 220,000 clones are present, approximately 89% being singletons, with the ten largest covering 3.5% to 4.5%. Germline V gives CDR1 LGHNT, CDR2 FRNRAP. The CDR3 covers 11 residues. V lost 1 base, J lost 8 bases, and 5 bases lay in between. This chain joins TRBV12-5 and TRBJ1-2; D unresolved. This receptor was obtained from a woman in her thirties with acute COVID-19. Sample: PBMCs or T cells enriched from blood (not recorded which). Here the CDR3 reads CASGLARGYTF. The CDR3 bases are TGTGCTAGTGGTTTGGCTAGGGGCTACACCTTC.